This record covers a single T cell receptor beta chain. This record belongs to a study of blood T cell repertoires in COVID-19. Germline assignment: CDR1 MNHEY and CDR2 SMNVEV (reference sequence). V lost 5 bases and J 4 bases, leaving 9 bases between the germline ends. This CDR3 is built from 13 residues. Produced via immunoSEQ multiplex PCR; TCRdb's table is partial and in-frame only. The table includes tens of thousands of clones, about 80% detected once. The source of this sequence is a human donor in a cohort sampled during active COVID-19. Sample: peripheral blood. The chain employs TRBV27 and TRBJ2-1, with D possibly matching TRBD1 (6 bases). CDR3 coding DNA: TGTGCCAGCAGTGGACAGCCATACAATGAGCAGTTCTTC. It translates to CASSGQPYNEQFF.